This record looks at one T cell receptor (beta chain) sequence and its context. Its antigen is unknown. No qualities accompany the bases; no much larger clone lies one base away. This sample stems from a study of blood T cell repertoires in COVID-19 (TCRdb year 2020). About the full investigation: Collaborator samples came from the United States, Italy and Spain and covered acute and convalescent phases of COVID-19. The prospective study material was composed of cDNA or gDNA derived from T cells, B-cell-depleted T cells, or PBMCs. The dataset comprised deeply sampled blood TCRbeta repertoires from subjects exposed to, actively infected with, or recovered from COVID-19. The repertoires were released in a freely available public database intended as a resource for research on the immune response to SARS-CoV-2. Samples came from the ongoing ImmuneRACE study (first 160 participants) plus 1,254 subjects from 6 global collaborators. The sample metadata nearly always contained a de-identified subject ID, COVID-19 status, age in years and sex. Where HLA class I and class II types were available, the types were taken from metadata supplied by the sample provider, not from assay-based typing.

From cysteine to phenylalanine, the CDR3 is 15 amino acids long. The DNA shown is the 45-base CDR3, in frame from base 1. From the germline V gene (reference sequence), CDR1 is SGHNT and CDR2 is YYREEE. V is shortened by 0 bases, J by 4 bases, and the region joining them spans 11 bases. Each collaborating institution followed its own protocols to collect whole blood in K2EDTA tubes. For TCRbeta analysis, collaborators shipped samples in one of three forms: frozen whole blood, isolated PBMCs, or DNA extracted from either of those sample types. The immunoSEQ Assay, a bias-controlled multiplex PCR, was used to amplify TCRbeta CDR3 regions from genomic DNA. On the authors' methods: The number of nucleated cells in each sample was estimated from the amplification of reference gene primers within the assay. To quantify the absolute abundance of each unique TCRbeta CDR3 rearrangement, sequence reads were collapsed and filtered. Productive Simpson clonality was computed per sample as the square root of Simpson's diversity index over productive rearrangements. Sourced from immuneACCESS, this table was stored by TCRdb with only in-frame sequences that have V and J called. A share of the clones is absent; for the studies checked, an unresolved V gene accounts for under half, and the remainder has no known explanation. That table gives V, J and clone size, and the DNA gave D and trimming. Counted in this sample were nearly 80,000 clones; approximately 82% of them appeared once. The ten most abundant clones make up just over 35% of the sample.

General findings and caveats noted by the study authors: The amount of clinical and demographic metadata varied by source and participant and was provided uncurated.

The TCR sequence derives from a woman in her 70s with acute or convalescent COVID-19. This chain joins TRBV5-4 to TRBJ2-1, with no confidently assigned D gene. Sequences were obtained from peripheral blood. The CDR3 protein sequence reads: CASSLGFARYNEQFF. The DNA is as follows: TGTGCCAGCAGCTTGGGATTCGCTCGGTACAATGAGCAGTTCTTC.